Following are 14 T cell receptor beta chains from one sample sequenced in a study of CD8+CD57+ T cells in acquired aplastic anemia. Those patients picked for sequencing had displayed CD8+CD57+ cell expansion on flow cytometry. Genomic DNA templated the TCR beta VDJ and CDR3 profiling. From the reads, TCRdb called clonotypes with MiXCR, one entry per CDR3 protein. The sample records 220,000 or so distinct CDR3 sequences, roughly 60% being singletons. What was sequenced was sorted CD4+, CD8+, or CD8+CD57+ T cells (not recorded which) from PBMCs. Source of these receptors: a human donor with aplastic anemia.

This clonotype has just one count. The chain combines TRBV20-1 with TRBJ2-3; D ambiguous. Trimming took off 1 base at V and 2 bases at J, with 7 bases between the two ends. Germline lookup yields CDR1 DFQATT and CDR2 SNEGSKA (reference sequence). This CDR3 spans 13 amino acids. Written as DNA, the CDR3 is TGCAGTGCTAGAGTGGCCTTCACAGATACGCAGTATTTT. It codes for CSARVAFTDTQYF.

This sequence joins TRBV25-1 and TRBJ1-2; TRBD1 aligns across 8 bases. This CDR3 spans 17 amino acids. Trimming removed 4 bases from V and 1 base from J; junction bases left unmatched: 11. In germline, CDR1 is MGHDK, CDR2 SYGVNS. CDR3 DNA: TGTGCCAGCAGTGGGTCGCTGGGGACAGGAGATAACTATGGCTACACCTTC. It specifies CASSGSLGTGDNYGYTF.

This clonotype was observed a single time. The CDR3 DNA is TGCAGTGCTAGAGATTTCCTAGGGATGAATACGCAGTATTTT. It encodes CSARDFLGMNTQYF. The genes are TRBV20-1 and TRBJ2-3; D remains unclear. V gave up 0 bases and J gave up 7 bases, with 14 bases separating them. The CDR3 is 14 amino acids. Germline assignment: CDR1 DFQATT and CDR2 SNEGSKA (reference sequence).

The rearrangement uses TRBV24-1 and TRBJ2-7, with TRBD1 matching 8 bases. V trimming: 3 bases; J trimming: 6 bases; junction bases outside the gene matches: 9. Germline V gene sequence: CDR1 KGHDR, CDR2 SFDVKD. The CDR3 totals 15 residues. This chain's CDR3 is CATSDPGQDGREQYF. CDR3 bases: TGTGCCACCAGTGATCCGGGACAGGACGGGCGCGAGCAGTACTTC.

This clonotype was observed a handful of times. CDR3 sequence: CASSFEYEAFF. The CDR3 DNA reads as TGTGCCAGCAGCTTTGAGTATGAAGCTTTCTTT. The gene calls are TRBV7-9 and TRBJ1-1; D gene uncertain. V was cut by 3 bases and J by 7 bases, with 6 bases left in between. The CDR3 is 11 amino acids. Germline V gives CDR1 SEHNR, CDR2 FQNEAQ (reference sequence).

DNA for the CDR3: TGCAGTGCTAGAGATAGAAGGACAGGGGGGACAAACACTGAAGCTTTCTTT. This sequence encodes CSARDRRTGGTNTEAFF. This rearrangement joins TRBV20-1 to TRBJ1-1; TRBD1 aligns across 10 bases. After removal of 0 bases from V and 2 bases from J, the junction contained 9 bases not matched to a gene. From germline, CDR1 is DFQATT and CDR2 SNEGSKA (reference sequence). The CDR3 loop spans 17 amino acids.

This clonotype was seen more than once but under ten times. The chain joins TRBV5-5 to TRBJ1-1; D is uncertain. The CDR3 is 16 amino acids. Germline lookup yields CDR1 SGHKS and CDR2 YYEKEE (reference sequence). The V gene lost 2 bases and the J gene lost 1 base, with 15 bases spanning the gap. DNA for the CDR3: TGTGCCAGCAGCTTATTGGGTGGTGTAGGGAACACTGAAGCTTTCTTT. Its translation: CASSLLGGVGNTEAFF.

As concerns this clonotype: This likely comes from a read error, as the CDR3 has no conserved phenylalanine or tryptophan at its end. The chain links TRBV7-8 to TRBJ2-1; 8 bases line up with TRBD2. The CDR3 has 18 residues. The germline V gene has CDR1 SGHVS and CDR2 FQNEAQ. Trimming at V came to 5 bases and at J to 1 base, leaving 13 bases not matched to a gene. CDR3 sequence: CASSVDGGGGGSYNEQFR. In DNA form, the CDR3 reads TGTGCCAGCAGCGTAGACGGAGGCGGCGGGGGGTCCTACAATGAGCAGTTCAGA.

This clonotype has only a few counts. The DNA for the CDR3 is TGTGCCACCAGCATATTGCGGGGGAGCAATCAGCCCCAGCATTTT. It specifies CATSILRGSNQPQHF. The rearrangement links TRBV15 to TRBJ1-5, with D perhaps matching TRBD1 (5 bases). V was cut by 4 bases and J by 1 base, with 11 bases left in between. CDR3 length equals 15 residues. The germline V gene encodes CDR1 LNHNV and CDR2 YYDKDF (reference sequence).

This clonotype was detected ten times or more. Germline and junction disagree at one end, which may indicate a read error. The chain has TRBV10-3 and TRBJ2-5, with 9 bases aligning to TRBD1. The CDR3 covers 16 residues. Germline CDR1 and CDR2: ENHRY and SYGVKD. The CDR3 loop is CAISVGTGPNQEAQYF. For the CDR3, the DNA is TGTGCCATCAGTGTGGGGACAGGGCCGAACCAAGAGGCCCAGTACTTC.

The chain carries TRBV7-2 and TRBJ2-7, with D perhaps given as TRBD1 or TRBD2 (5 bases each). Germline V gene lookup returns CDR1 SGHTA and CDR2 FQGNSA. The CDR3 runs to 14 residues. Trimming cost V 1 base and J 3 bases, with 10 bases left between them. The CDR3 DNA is TGTGCCAGCAGCTTAGGCAGGGAGATCTACGAGCAGTACTTC. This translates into CASSLGREIYEQYF. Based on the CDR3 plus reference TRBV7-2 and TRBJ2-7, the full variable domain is GAGVSQSPSNKVTEKGKDVELRCDPISGHTALYWYRQSLGQGLEFLIYFQGNSAPDKSGLPSDRFSAERTGGSVSTLTIQRTQQEDSAVYLCASSLGREIYEQYFGPGTRLTVT.

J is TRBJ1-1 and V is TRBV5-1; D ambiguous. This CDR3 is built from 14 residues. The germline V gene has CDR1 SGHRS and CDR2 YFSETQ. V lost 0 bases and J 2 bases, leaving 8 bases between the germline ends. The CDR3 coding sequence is TGCGCCAGCAGCTTGGCCGCAGCCAACACTGAAGCTTTCTTT. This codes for CASSLAAANTEAFF. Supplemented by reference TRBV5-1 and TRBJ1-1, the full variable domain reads KAGVTQTPRYLIKTRGQQVTLSCSPISGHRSVSWYQQTPGQGLQFLFEYFSETQRNKGNFPGRFSGRQFSNSRSEMNVSTLELGDSALYLCASSLAAANTEAFFGQGTRLTVV.

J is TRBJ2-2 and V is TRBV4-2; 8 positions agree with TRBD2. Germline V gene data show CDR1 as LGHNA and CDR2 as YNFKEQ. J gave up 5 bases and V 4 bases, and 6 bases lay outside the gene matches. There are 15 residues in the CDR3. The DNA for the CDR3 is TGTGCCAGCAGCCCCGGGAGGGTCGGGACCGGGGAGCTGTTTTTT. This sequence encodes CASSPGRVGTGELFF.

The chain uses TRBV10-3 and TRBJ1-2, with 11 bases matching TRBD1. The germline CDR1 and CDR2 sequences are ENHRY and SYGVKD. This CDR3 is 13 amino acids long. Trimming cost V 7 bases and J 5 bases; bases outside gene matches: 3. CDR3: CAITGQGVYGYTF. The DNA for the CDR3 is TGTGCCATCACGGGACAGGGGGTATATGGCTACACCTTC.